This T cell receptor (beta chain) originates from a study of shared clonotypes between healthy human individuals. Every subset's genomic DNA went evenly onto several immunoSEQ plates. Here immunoSEQ multiplex PCR was the method, and the copy in TCRdb shows in-frame clones only, minus some. The sample gives millions of clones, roughly 95% of which show up once; roughly 0.13% is in the top ten. With 3 bases removed from V and 8 bases from J, the gap between germline ends came to 13 bases. The length of the CDR3 is 13 residues. Per germline, CDR1 GTSNPN and CDR2 SVGIG (reference sequence). Each of the donors was a healthy adult who was HIV-negative and had not had a recent acute infection or vaccination.

This rearrangement joins TRBV30 to TRBJ1-4; D ambiguous. The receptor was isolated from a man between 18 and 29 years old in good health. The sample taken for sequencing was naive CD4+ T cells sorted from blood. Sample subset: CD45RA+ positively selected. The CDR3 region has the DNA TGTGCCTGGAGGGCAAGGATTGGCGAAAAACTGTTTTTT. It is translated as CAWRARIGEKLFF. Full variable domain (rest looked up from reference TRBV30 and TRBJ1-4): SQTIHQWPATLVQPVGSPLSLECTVEGTSNPNLYWYRQAAGRGLQLLFYSVGIGQISSEVPQNLSASRPQDRQFILSSKKLLLSDSGFYLCAWRARIGEKLFFGSGTQLSVL.